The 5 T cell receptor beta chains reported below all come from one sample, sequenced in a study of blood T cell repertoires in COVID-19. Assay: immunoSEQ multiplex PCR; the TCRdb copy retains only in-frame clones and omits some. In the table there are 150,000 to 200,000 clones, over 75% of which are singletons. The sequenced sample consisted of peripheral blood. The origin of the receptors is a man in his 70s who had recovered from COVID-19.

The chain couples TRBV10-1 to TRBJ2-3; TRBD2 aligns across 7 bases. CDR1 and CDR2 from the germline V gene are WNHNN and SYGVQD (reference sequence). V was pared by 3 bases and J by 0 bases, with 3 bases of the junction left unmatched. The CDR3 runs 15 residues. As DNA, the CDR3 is TGCGCCAGCAGTGACCAAGCGGGGAGCACAGATACGCAGTATTTT. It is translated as CASSDQAGSTDTQYF.

The CDR3 region is CASSLDTNYGYTF. The CDR3 DNA reads as TGTGCCAGCAGCTTAGACACCAACTATGGCTACACCTTC. This chain links TRBV11-1 with TRBJ1-2; D uncertain. The CDR3 extends over 13 amino acids. Germline V gene sequence: CDR1 SGHAT, CDR2 FQDESV (reference sequence). V was shortened by 1 base and J by 2 bases, with 5 bases between the two germline ends.

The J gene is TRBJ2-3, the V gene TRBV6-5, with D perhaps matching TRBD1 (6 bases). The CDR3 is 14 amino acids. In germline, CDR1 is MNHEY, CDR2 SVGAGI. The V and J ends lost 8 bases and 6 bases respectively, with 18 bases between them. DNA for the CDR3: TGTGCCAGCTCTCCGGGACACGGGGCGGATACGCAGTATTTT. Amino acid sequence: CASSPGHGADTQYF.

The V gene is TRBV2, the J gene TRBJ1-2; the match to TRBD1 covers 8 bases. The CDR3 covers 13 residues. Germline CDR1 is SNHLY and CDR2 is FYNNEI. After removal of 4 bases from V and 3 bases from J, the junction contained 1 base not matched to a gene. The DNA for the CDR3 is TGTGCCAGCAGTGCGGACAGGGACTATGGCTACACCTTC. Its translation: CASSADRDYGYTF.

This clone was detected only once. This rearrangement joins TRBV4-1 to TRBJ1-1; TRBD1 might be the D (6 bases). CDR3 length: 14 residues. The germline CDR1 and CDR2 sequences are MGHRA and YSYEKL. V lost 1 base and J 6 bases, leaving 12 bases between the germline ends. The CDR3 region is CASSQVTGWPEAFF. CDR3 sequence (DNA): TGCGCCAGCAGCCAAGTCACAGGGTGGCCTGAAGCTTTCTTT.